These T cell receptor beta chains were read from a single sample in a study of T cell repertoires in aging, cancer and after chemotherapy. TCRdb analysed the multiplex PCR reads with MiXCR anew, one entry per CDR3 protein. The table lists fewer than 12,000 distinct CDR3 sequences, approximately 30% of them singletons. Sequencing was done on a sample of blood. Receptors originate from a human donor in good health. CDR3s include the opening cysteine and the closing phenylalanine or tryptophan.

cdr3_aa j_call cdr3_length v_call
CASSYGPESSYEQYF TRBJ2-7 15 TRBV6-2/TRBV6-3
CASSLDNTLPTYF TRBJ2-4 13 TRBV11-3
CASRGQGASGYTF TRBJ1-2 13 TRBV6-5
CASSAYGTAYSNQPQHF TRBJ1-5 17 TRBV27
CASSGRESYEQYF TRBJ2-7 13 TRBV19
CASSEYKALSNQPQHF TRBJ1-5 16 TRBV6-1
CASSYVAGGNLPLHF TRBJ1-6 15 TRBV6-1
CASSGGTGGVDEQYF TRBJ2-7 15 TRBV5-6
CASSLDGAGSYGYTF TRBJ1-2 15 TRBV7-9
CAWSRQGSLNQPQHF TRBJ1-5 15 TRBV30
CASNTGGGYGYTF TRBJ1-2 13 TRBV19
CASSYSGQGYEQYF TRBJ2-7 14 TRBV6-5
CSVLGLPYGYTF TRBJ1-2 12 TRBV29-1
CASSYLDRGYSPLHF TRBJ1-6 15 TRBV6-2/TRBV6-3
CSVVEREKYEQYF TRBJ2-7 13 TRBV29-1
CASSGTGTGRRPYGYTF TRBJ1-2 17 TRBV6-1
CASSQGTPSSGNTIYF TRBJ1-3 16 TRBV4-3
CASGSRGPKLNNYGYTF TRBJ1-2 17 TRBV27
CAWSRQGNQPQHF TRBJ1-5 13 TRBV30
CASSFGVGSGNTIYF TRBJ1-3 15 TRBV11-3
CANSFLHEQYF TRBJ2-7 11 TRBV11-2
CASSLIGGEQFF TRBJ2-1 12 TRBV27
CASLDRSYGYTF TRBJ1-2 12 TRBV6-2/TRBV6-3
CASSIGVEQYF TRBJ2-7 11 TRBV19
CASSSDYEQYF TRBJ2-7 11 TRBV5-1
CASSETSGVVYF TRBJ2-3 12 TRBV6-4
CASSYFQGLAGTDTQYF TRBJ2-3 17 TRBV6-6
CASSLGGNSNQPQHF TRBJ1-5 15 TRBV27
CAISEVERGTPYEQYF TRBJ2-7 16 TRBV27
CASKRTANYGYTF TRBJ1-2 13 TRBV19
CAIRTDLSTDTQYF TRBJ2-3 14 TRBV6-5
CASKLVLGGFNEQYF TRBJ2-7 15 TRBV6-5
CATSTGSSYNEQFF TRBJ2-1 14 TRBV24-1
CASSLSWQGNIYEQYF TRBJ2-7 16 TRBV12-3/TRBV12-4
CAWSRAGPVYQPQHF TRBJ1-5 15 TRBV30
CAIAPTGGLAYEQYF TRBJ2-7 15 TRBV10-3
CASSEGVTYGYTF TRBJ1-2 13 TRBV6-1
CSARDLDRWEAGTQYF TRBJ2-5 16 TRBV20-1
CASSIGAHRTGKDTQYF TRBJ2-3 17 TRBV19
CASSLGGAPYNEQFF TRBJ2-1 15 TRBV12-3/TRBV12-4
CASSYTGQDSPLHF TRBJ1-6 14 TRBV6-1
CSVALAGGSITEQFF TRBJ2-1 15 TRBV29-1
CASNEGLAAHNEQFF TRBJ2-1 15 TRBV6-2/TRBV6-3
CASSQNNYGYTF TRBJ1-2 12 TRBV14
CSARGFQSSTDTQYF TRBJ2-3 15 TRBV20-1
CASSPQGLEAFF TRBJ1-1 12 TRBV11-3
CSVVRRTEQETQYF TRBJ2-5 14 TRBV29-1
CASSGQSSYNEQFF TRBJ2-1 14 TRBV7-6
CSARDTLNTEAFF TRBJ1-1 13 TRBV20-1
CASGYYFHGRATNEKLFF TRBJ1-4 18 TRBV13
CASSLDSTSGGGETQYF TRBJ2-5 17 TRBV7-2
CASSLSQNYGYTF TRBJ1-2 13 TRBV11-3
CASSRRTQGTHYEQYF TRBJ2-7 16 TRBV6-5
CASSEALIGYTF TRBJ1-2 12 TRBV6-1
CAWSRRQNYGYTF TRBJ1-2 13 TRBV30
CASSLGQTSNEKLFF TRBJ1-4 15 TRBV11-3